Included here is one TCR beta chain sequence, with context. Antigen unknown. A second PCR of roughly 7 to 11 cycles used a sample-barcoded 5' primer and a J-beta primer mix. The authors tagged each cDNA molecule using a template-switch adaptor with 12 random nucleotides. TCRdb reanalysed the 5' RACE reads using MiXCR and keeps one entry per CDR3 protein. The data show around 1,700,000 distinct CDR3 sequences, roughly 27% seen once. This sample is drawn from a study of blood T cells in healthy people across ages. Study observations and caveats: While age rose, TCR beta diversity per million T cells dropped in a roughly linear way.

The TCR comes from a woman aged 25 to 39 in good health. The sequenced sample was blood.

For the CDR3, the DNA is TGTGCCAGCAGGGGTACCCGACAGGGAGAATATAGCAATCAGCCCCAGCATTTT. Translated: CASRGTRQGEYSNQPQHF. The rearrangement joins TRBV28 to TRBJ1-5; 7 nucleotides line up with TRBD1. The V segment lost 6 bases and the J segment 0 bases; nucleotides outside the gene matches: 14. In germline, CDR1 is MDHEN, CDR2 SYDVKM. The CDR3 runs to 18 residues.